This TCR beta chain was recovered during a study of CD8+ T cells in alopecia areata. Overall study findings and caveats: Scalp data also include sequences from resident alphabeta T cells of normal skin. Clonality exceeded that of normal scalp in lesional scalp, most notably in alopecia totalis/universalis.

The treatment: oral pan-JAK inhibitor, 5-10 mg twice daily. Sequencing relied on a cDNA template that was reverse transcribed from extracted RNA. TCRdb's table, derived via immunoSEQ multiplex PCR, lists solely in-frame clones and lacks some. The table lists about 220,000 clones, about 50% of them singletons. Germline CDR1 is GTSNPN and CDR2 is SVGIG (reference sequence). The CDR3 totals 15 residues. Unmatched junction bases numbered 8, after V lost 1 base and J lost 6 bases. Details on this clone: Its antigen is not identified.

V is TRBV30 and J is TRBJ2-2; TRBD2 matches 7 bases. The sequencing used CD4+ T cells sorted from blood, collected at week 4, from a patient treated with tofacitinib. The sequence came from a human donor with alopecia areata. CDR3 coding DNA: TGTGCCTGGAGTGCGGGGGGAGGGTTAGCCGGGGAGCTGTTTTTT. Translation gives CAWSAGGGLAGELFF.